This T cell receptor beta chain was obtained from a study of T cell changes during pregnancy in multiple sclerosis. From germline, CDR1 is SGHNT and CDR2 YYREEE (reference sequence). V was clipped by 0 bases and J by 1 base; unmatched bases: 9. The CDR3 loop spans 17 amino acids. Using immunoSEQ multiplex PCR, the repertoire was profiled, and TCRdb retains in-frame clones only, with some absent. Of about 58,000 clones in the sample, around 93% were seen once. The clonotype comes from a female donor with multiple sclerosis, enrolled in a pregnancy study. The rearrangement links TRBV5-4 to TRBJ2-5, with 7 bases lining up with TRBD2. Sequencing used CD8+ T cells from peripheral blood mononuclear cells, obtained in the second trimester of pregnancy. The CDR3 loop is CASSLGWTSGGQETQYF. CDR3 DNA: TGTGCCAGCAGCTTGGGATGGACTAGTGGGGGCCAAGAGACCCAGTACTTC.